The 20 T cell receptor beta chains below come from one sample, sequenced in a study of graft-versus-host responses after intestinal transplantation. Their recognized antigens are unknown. Only in-frame clones appear in the TCRdb table, and some are missing; sequencing was by immunoSEQ multiplex PCR. The sample holds approximately 90,000 clones, 88% seen once. Source: unstimulated CD4+ T cells sorted from spleen or lymph node cells, taken before transplant. These receptors all come from a human donor who was the organ donor for an intestinal transplant.

This clone was observed a few times. The V gene is TRBV5-6, the J gene TRBJ1-2, with D possibly matching TRBD1 (5 bases). Germline lookup yields CDR1 SGHDT and CDR2 YYEEEE. This CDR3 comprises 13 residues. The V gene lost 1 base and the J gene lost 6 bases, with 10 bases spanning the gap. The CDR3 spells CASSLPGVNGYTF. CDR3 nucleotides: TGTGCCAGCAGCTTGCCGGGGGTCAATGGCTACACCTTC.

This clone was detected once. The chain carries TRBV6-1 and TRBJ2-3, with D perhaps TRBD2 (5 bases). The V and J ends lost 6 bases and 10 bases respectively, with 11 bases between them. The CDR3 loop spans 11 amino acids. CDR1 and CDR2 (germline): MNHNS, SASEGT. This CDR3 is CASSALVPQYF. In nucleotides, the CDR3 is TGTGCCAGCAGCGCACTAGTTCCGCAGTATTTT.

The chain is built from TRBV7-9 and TRBJ1-6; D might be TRBD1 (6 bases). V gave up 6 bases and J gave up 0 bases, with 12 bases separating them. CDR1 and CDR2 (germline): SEHNR, FQNEAQ (reference sequence). This CDR3 has 16 residues. DNA for the CDR3: TGTGCCAGCAGTCCTGGACAGAGCTCCTATAATTCACCCCTCCACTTT. This gives the protein CASSPGQSSYNSPLHF. The variable domain in full, with the rest retrieved from reference TRBV7-9 and TRBJ1-6, is DTGVSQNPRHKITKRGQNVTFRCDPISEHNRLYWYRQTLGQGPEFLTYFQNEAQLEKSRLLSDRFSAERPKGSFSTLEIQRTEQGDSAMYLCASSPGQSSYNSPLHFGNGTRLTVT.

The chain employs TRBV28 and TRBJ2-7, with 8 bases matching TRBD1. The CDR3 covers 15 residues. V lost 1 base, J lost 4 bases, and 6 bases stayed unmatched. The germline gives CDR1 MDHEN, CDR2 SYDVKM. CDR3 residues: CASSLSAGGSYEQYF. The DNA of the CDR3 is TGTGCCAGCAGTTTATCGGCAGGGGGCTCATACGAGCAGTACTTC.

The CDR3 DNA sequence: TGCGCCAGCAGCCAAGTCATGGGGTCTAGCGGGAGTTGGGCGACCCAGTACTTC. Its translation is CASSQVMGSSGSWATQYF. V usage is TRBV4-1 and J usage is TRBJ2-5; 10 bases align to TRBD2. Germline CDR1 reads MGHRA; CDR2 reads YSYEKL. V gave up 1 base and J gave up 7 bases; unmatched junction bases: 15. The CDR3 sequence is 18 residues long.

The chain uses TRBV6-5 and TRBJ2-1; 7 nucleotides line up with TRBD2. This CDR3 spans 13 amino acids. Trimming at V came to 8 bases and at J to 5 bases, leaving 6 bases not matched to a gene. Germline-derived CDR1 and CDR2 are MNHEY and SVGAGI. CDR3 bases: TGTGCCAGCGGGGGAGGGACTAACAATGAGCAGTTCTTC. Amino acid sequence: CASGGGTNNEQFF.

This chain connects TRBV7-8 to TRBJ2-4; 7 bases are shared with TRBD2. The CDR3 extends over 16 amino acids. Germline CDR1 is SGHVS and CDR2 is FQNEAQ. V dropped 4 bases and J dropped 0; count of bases not matched to a gene: 6. The CDR3 nucleotides read TGTGCCAGCAGCTCTCTAGCGGAACTAGCCAAAAACATTCAGTACTTC. It is translated as CASSSLAELAKNIQYF.

J is TRBJ2-1 and V is TRBV27; 9 bases are a match to TRBD2. Germline-derived CDR1 and CDR2 are MNHEY and SMNVEV (reference sequence). CDR3 size: 16 residues. With V trimmed by 7 bases and J by 1 base, 8 bases remained unmatched. The CDR3 loop is CASTPLAGASYNEQFF. CDR3 nucleotides: TGTGCCAGCACACCCTTAGCGGGAGCGTCCTACAATGAGCAGTTCTTC.

The chain couples TRBV7-8 to TRBJ2-2; 11 bases are shared with TRBD2. V trimming: 3 bases; J trimming: 6 bases; junction bases outside the gene matches: 9. This CDR3 spans 17 amino acids. Germline CDR1 is SGHVS and CDR2 is FQNEAQ. The CDR3: CASSFYPSGRSAGELFF. The DNA for the CDR3 is TGTGCCAGCAGCTTTTACCCTAGCGGGAGGTCCGCCGGGGAGCTGTTTTTT.

The gene calls are TRBV7-2 and TRBJ2-7; possibly TRBD1 for D (7 bases). V gave up 5 bases and J gave up 4 bases, with 18 bases separating them. Germline assignment: CDR1 SGHTA and CDR2 FQGNSA. CDR3 length equals 15 residues. CDR3 in DNA: TGTGCCAGCAGCATACGTCCAGGGGGGTCGTACGAGCAGTACTTC. As protein: CASSIRPGGSYEQYF.

The chain combines TRBV2 with TRBJ2-7; weak D call: TRBD2 (6 bases). The ends were cut back, 10 bases at V and 3 bases at J, with 13 bases in the middle. The CDR3 is 12 residues long. Germline CDR1 SNHLY, CDR2 FYNNEI. The CDR3 reads CATLSGGYEQYF. The CDR3 DNA follows: TGTGCCACGCTGTCCGGGGGCTACGAGCAGTACTTC. The full variable domain, its missing parts supplied by reference TRBV2 and TRBJ2-7, is EPEVTQTPSHQVTQMGQEVILRCVPISNHLYFYWYRQILGQKVEFLVSFYNNEISEKSEIFDDQFSVERPDGSNFTLKIRSTKLEDSAMYFCATLSGGYEQYFGPGTRLTVT.

The chain joins TRBV5-1 to TRBJ2-2; 10 nucleotides align to TRBD2. The ends lost 0 bases at V and 2 bases at J; junction bases unmatched: 4. Per germline, CDR1 SGHRS and CDR2 YFSETQ. This CDR3 spans 17 amino acids. The CDR3 is CASSLEPSGRNTGELFF. The CDR3 region has the DNA TGCGCCAGCAGCTTGGAACCTAGCGGGAGAAACACCGGGGAGCTGTTTTTT.

This clone appeared a single time. V usage is TRBV7-9 and J usage is TRBJ1-2, with TRBD1 matching over 9 bases. The CDR3 consists of 13 residues. The germline CDR1 and CDR2 sequences are SEHNR and FQNEAQ (reference sequence). J was trimmed by 8 bases and V by 5 bases; bases with no gene match: 6. The CDR3 protein is CASSLLQGAGYTF. Written as DNA, the CDR3 is TGTGCCAGCAGCCTACTACAGGGGGCGGGCTACACCTTC.

The gene calls are TRBV5-4 and TRBJ2-5; 10 bases are a match to TRBD1. The end of the DNA is better explained by TRBJ2-7, so the J call may be wrong. The CDR3 length is 17 residues. CDR1 and CDR2 (germline): SGHNT, YYREEE (reference sequence). In DNA, the CDR3 is TGTGCCAGCAGCCACGGGACAGGGGTTTGGGATTCCTACGAGCAGTACTTC. Amino acids: CASSHGTGVWDSYEQYF.

The J gene is TRBJ2-7, the V gene TRBV18; 14 nucleotides align to TRBD2. The germline V gene encodes CDR1 KGHSH and CDR2 LQKENI. This CDR3 spans 17 amino acids. V dropped 0 bases and J dropped 7; count of bases not matched to a gene: 8. The CDR3 loop reads CASSPPTGLAGAGEQYF. CDR3 DNA sequence: TGTGCCAGCTCACCACCAACGGGACTAGCGGGGGCAGGGGAGCAGTACTTC.

This clone was seen a handful of times. The chain links TRBV7-9 to TRBJ1-2; 9 bases agree with TRBD1. With 3 bases clipped from V and 7 bases from J, the junction kept 3 bases outside the gene matches. CDR3 length: 13 residues. CDR1 and CDR2 from the germline V gene are SEHNR and FQNEAQ (reference sequence). The CDR3 bases are TGTGCCAGCAGCTTGGGACAGGGATCTGGCTACACCTTC. Its protein is CASSLGQGSGYTF.

The chain is built from TRBV19 and TRBJ2-7, with TRBD1 matching 9 bases. CDR1 and CDR2 (germline): LNHDA, SQIVND (reference sequence). The CDR3 totals 15 residues. Trimming at V came to 6 bases and at J to 2 bases, leaving 8 bases not matched to a gene. CDR3 protein: CASRGAGTGTYEQYF. CDR3 DNA sequence: TGTGCCAGTAGGGGGGCCGGGACAGGGACCTACGAGCAGTACTTC.

The genes are TRBV9 and TRBJ2-3, with 11 positions matching TRBD2. The junction had 4 bases not matched to a gene; V was cut back by 2 bases and J by 2 bases. CDR3 length equals 16 residues. The germline gives CDR1 SGDLS, CDR2 YYNGEE. In DNA form, the CDR3 reads TGTGCCAGCAGCGTCGGGACTAGCGGTTTCACAGATACGCAGTATTTT. Protein: CASSVGTSGFTDTQYF.

In this sample, this clone turned up once. The V and J genes are TRBV6-6 and TRBJ1-6; perhaps TRBD1 as D (6 bases). The CDR3 runs 14 residues. Germline assignment: CDR1 MNHNY and CDR2 SVGAGI (reference sequence). Trimming shortened V by 3 bases and J by 9 bases, and 12 bases separated the two germline ends. CDR3 DNA sequence: TGTGCCAGCAGTTATCAGGGGTACAGTTCACCCCTCCACTTT. Translating it yields CASSYQGYSSPLHF.

CDR3 nucleotide sequence: TGTGCCAGCAGCCCCCATACAGGGGGGCCGCAAACCCAGTACTTC. It translates to CASSPHTGGPQTQYF. This chain joins TRBV9 and TRBJ2-5; 8 bases line up with TRBD1. The CDR3 runs to 15 residues. CDR1 and CDR2 (germline): SGDLS, YYNGEE. The V gene end was trimmed by 4 bases and the J gene end by 8 bases; junction bases not matched to a gene: 13.